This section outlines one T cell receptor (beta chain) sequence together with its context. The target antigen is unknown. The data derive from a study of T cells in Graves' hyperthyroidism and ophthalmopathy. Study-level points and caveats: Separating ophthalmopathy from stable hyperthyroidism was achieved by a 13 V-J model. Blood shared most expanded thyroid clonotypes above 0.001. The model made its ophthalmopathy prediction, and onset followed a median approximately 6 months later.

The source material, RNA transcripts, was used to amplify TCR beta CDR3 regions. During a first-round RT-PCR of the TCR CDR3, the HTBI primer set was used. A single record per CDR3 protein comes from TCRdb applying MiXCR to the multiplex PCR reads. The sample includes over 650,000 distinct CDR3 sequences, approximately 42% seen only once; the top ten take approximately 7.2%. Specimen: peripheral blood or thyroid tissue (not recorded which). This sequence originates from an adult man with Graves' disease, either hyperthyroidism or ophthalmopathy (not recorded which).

The CDR3 DNA reads as TGTGCCAGCATTAACCGACAGGGTACCTACGAGCAGTACTTC. The encoded protein is CASINRQGTYEQYF. The rearrangement links TRBV2 to TRBJ2-7; 7 positions match TRBD1. This CDR3 has 14 amino acids. Germline CDR1 and CDR2: SNHLY and FYNNEI. Trimming removed 7 bases from V and 2 bases from J; junction bases left unmatched: 8.